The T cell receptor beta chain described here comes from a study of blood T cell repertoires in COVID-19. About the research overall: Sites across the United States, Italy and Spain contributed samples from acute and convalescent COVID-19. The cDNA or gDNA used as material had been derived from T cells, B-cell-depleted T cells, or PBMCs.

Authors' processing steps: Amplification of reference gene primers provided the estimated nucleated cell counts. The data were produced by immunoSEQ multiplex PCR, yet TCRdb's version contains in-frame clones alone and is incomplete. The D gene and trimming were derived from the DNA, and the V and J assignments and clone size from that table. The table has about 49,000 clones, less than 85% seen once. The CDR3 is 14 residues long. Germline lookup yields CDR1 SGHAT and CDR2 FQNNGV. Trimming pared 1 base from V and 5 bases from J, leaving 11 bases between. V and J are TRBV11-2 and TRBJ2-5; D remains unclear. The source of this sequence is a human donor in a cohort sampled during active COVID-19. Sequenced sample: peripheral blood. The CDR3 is CASSLGRNWETQYF. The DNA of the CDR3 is TGTGCCAGCAGCTTAGGCAGGAATTGGGAGACCCAGTACTTC.